A single TCR beta chain is shown here with its context. Its specificity is unknown. Study processing details: What underpinned the distant-metastasis classifier for papillary thyroid cancer was the set of CDR3 differences across clinicopathological groups. From the PCR reads, TCRdb re-called clones with MiXCR. TCRdb, rather than the study authors, made the V and J calls. This table holds tens of thousands of clones, about 26% found once. This record comes from a study of metastatic and nonmetastatic thyroid tumors. Whole-study context: Samples came from malignant and benign thyroid patients, and repertoires were compared across blood and tumor or nodule tissue.

Germline values: CDR1 SGHTA, CDR2 FQGNSA. The V end lost 2 bases, the J end lost 0 bases, and 8 bases lay between the germline ends. The length of the CDR3 is 15 residues. Thyroid surgery had not been preceded by any treatment in any patient. Broader study findings: Compared with benign nodules, malignant thyroid tumors were reported to have significantly higher TCR beta diversity in both blood and tumor.

The V gene is TRBV7-2, the J gene TRBJ1-3, with D possibly matching TRBD1 (6 bases). This TCR was sampled from a male donor with papillary thyroid cancer or a benign thyroid nodule (not recorded which). Some clones in this sample may be carry-over from other donors' samples. Sequenced material: blood. DNA of the CDR3: TGTGCCAGCAGCTTAACAGGGCGCTCTGGAAACACCATATATTTT. Protein: CASSLTGRSGNTIYF.